The next 30 T cell receptor delta chains were all read from a single sample in a study of fetal and pediatric gammadelta thymocytes (dated 2022 in TCRdb). TCRdb lists the instrument as Illumina MiSeq. After TCRdb called clones again from the public reads with CATT, rows with identical DNA were merged. Counted in this sample were 1,100 or so delta-chain clones; 36% of them appeared once. The ten largest make up 7% of the sample. Sequencing input: non-Vgamma9Vdelta2 gamma-delta T cells from the thymus. The sample's cell subset or site label is to be understood as: CD3+gammadeltaTCR+ thymocytes not co-expressing Vgamma9 and Vdelta2. These TCRs come from a child who underwent cardiac surgery and was recorded as healthy.

There are a few counts of this clone. The chain joins TRDV1 to TRDJ1, with a tentative D call TRDD3 (9 bases). The length of the CDR3 is 22 residues. In germline, CDR1 is TSWWSYY, CDR2 QGS. Trimming removed 0 bases from V and 0 bases from J, with 29 bases in between. The CDR3 reads CALGELVLFLRRGYGYTDKLIF. As DNA, the CDR3 is TGTGCTCTTGGGGAACTAGTTCTCTTCCTACGGAGGGGATACGGGTACACCGATAAACTCATCTTT.

Of note for this clone: A far more abundant clone sits one base away, making this likely a read error. Other DNA sequences in the same sample also yield this CDR3. The chain is built from TRAV36/DV7 and TRDJ1; 13 bases agree with TRDD3. From germline, CDR1 is VTNFRS and CDR2 LTSSGIE (reference sequence). V was clipped by 5 bases and J by 5 bases; unmatched bases: 18. This CDR3 has 18 residues. The CDR3 reads CAVVPTVTGGYEADKLIF. CDR3 nucleotide sequence: TGTGCTGTCGTTCCTACTGTTACTGGGGGATACGAGGCTGATAAACTCATCTTT. The whole variable domain, filled in from reference TRAV36/DV7 and TRDJ1, reads EDKVVQSPLSLVVHEGDTVTLNCSYEVTNFRSLLWYKQEKKAPTFLFMLTSSGIEKKSGRLSSILDKKELSSILNITATQTGDSAIYLCAVVPTVTGGYEADKLIFGKGTRVTVEP.

In this sample, this clone turned up a few times. A much larger clonotype is one base distant, so this may be a read error. The gene calls are TRDV1 and TRDJ1; no reliable D call. The CDR3 totals 14 residues. The germline gives CDR1 TSWWSYY, CDR2 QGS. V lost 1 base to trimming and J lost 6 bases, with 12 bases between them. The CDR3 reads CALGERDPTNKLIF. The CDR3 coding sequence is TGTGCTCTTGGGGAACGGGACCCGACCAATAAACTCATCTTT.

On this clone itself: A far bigger clonotype differs at one base, so this is likely a read error. The chain carries TRDV1 and TRDJ1, with 8 nucleotides matching TRDD3. The V segment lost 2 bases and the J segment 0 bases; nucleotides outside the gene matches: 38. This CDR3 spans 27 amino acids. The germline gives CDR1 TSWWSYY, CDR2 QGS. CDR3 DNA sequence: TGTGCTCTTGGGGAAAAAGGGTTTTCTACGGAAACCTTTGTACTGGGGGTCGAAATGGCGTACACCGATAAACTCATCTTT. Amino acid sequence: CALGEKGFSTETFVLGVEMAYTDKLIF.

By sample share, this clone is medium-sized. This rearrangement joins TRDV1 to TRDJ1, with D possibly matching TRDD3 (10 bases). V shed 0 bases and J shed 10 bases, with 30 bases lying between them. The germline CDR1 and CDR2 sequences are TSWWSYY and QGS. The CDR3 sequence is 19 residues long. The CDR3 protein is CALGELGAPSYAGGYGLIF. CDR3 DNA sequence: TGTGCTCTTGGGGAACTAGGGGCCCCTTCCTACGCTGGGGGATATGGACTCATCTTT.

This clone was detected only once. This likely stems from a read error, as it lies one base from a far larger clone. The same CDR3 is also encoded by other DNA sequences in this sample. The chain joins TRDV1 to TRDJ1; no clear D. This CDR3 has 20 amino acids. Germline-derived CDR1 and CDR2 are TSWWSYY and QGS. With 4 bases removed from V and 0 bases from J, the gap between germline ends came to 27 bases. The CDR3 region has the DNA TGTGCTCTTGGGGCCTGGTTGGGCCGCCTCCCTGGACTGTACACCGATAAACTCATCTTT. Protein: CALGAWLGRLPGLYTDKLIF.

As for this clone: This likely traces to a read error, being one base from a far larger clone. This chain uses TRAV23/DV6 with TRDJ1, with 10 nucleotides matching TRDD3. CDR1 is NTAFDY and CDR2 is IRPDVSE in the germline V gene (reference sequence). The CDR3 covers 20 residues. The DNA of the CDR3 is TGTGCCGTTATGGGGTCCGGGGGATACGCATGGGGGTTTTACACCGATAAACTCATCTTT. Translation: CAVMGSGGYAWGFYTDKLIF.

By frequency in the sample, this clone is large (0.1 to 1%). Other DNA sequences in this sample translate to the same CDR3. The rearrangement links TRDV2 to TRDJ1; 7 nucleotides line up with TRDD3. The trim removed 2 bases at V and 1 base at J, leaving 9 bases unmatched. CDR1 is GEAIGNYY and CDR2 is EKD in the germline V gene. This CDR3 has 16 amino acids. DNA for the CDR3: TGTGCCTGTGACAGTTGTAGGGGGATCCCCACCGATAAACTCATCTTT. Its protein product is CACDSCRGIPTDKLIF.

Relative to its sample, this clone is large. V and J are TRDV1 and TRDJ1; D ambiguous. V lost 1 base to trimming and J lost 3 bases, with 21 bases between them. Germline V lookup: CDR1 TSWWSYY, CDR2 QGS. The CDR3 runs 18 residues. CDR3 DNA: TGTGCTCTTGGGGAACAACCCCTGTTCGATTCGGGAGCCGATAAACTCATCTTT. Translating gives CALGEQPLFDSGADKLIF.

With respect to this clone: Since a far larger clone is one base different, this is likely a read error. This chain links TRDV1 with TRDJ1, with 7 positions matching TRDD3. The CDR3 runs 16 residues. Germline CDR1 reads TSWWSYY; CDR2 reads QGS. The CDR3 coding sequence is TGTGCTCTTGGGGAAGGGACCTGGGGGTACACCGATAAACCCATCTTT. This encodes CALGEGTWGYTDKPIF.

This clone ranks as medium-sized (0.01 to 0.1%). This same CDR3 is encoded by further DNA sequences in the sample. This sequence joins TRDV2 and TRDJ1; 13 nucleotides align to TRDD3. Germline V gives CDR1 GEAIGNYY, CDR2 EKD. The CDR3 is 14 residues long. The CDR3 region is CAPLLGDTADKLIF. DNA for the CDR3: TGTGCGCCCTTACTGGGGGATACGGCCGATAAACTCATCTTT.

This clone rates as medium-sized. The V call is TRDV1, the J call TRDJ1; D assignment may be TRDD2 or TRDD3 (5 bases each). V lost 2 bases, J lost 3 bases, and 28 bases lay in between. CDR3 length equals 20 residues. From germline, CDR1 is TSWWSYY and CDR2 QGS. The CDR3 sequence: CALGESLPLPDPTGPDKLIF. CDR3 bases: TGTGCTCTTGGGGAATCCCTACCTCTTCCCGACCCTACTGGACCCGATAAACTCATCTTT.

This clone is large by share. The same CDR3 is also encoded by other DNA sequences in this sample. V usage is TRDV1 and J usage is TRDJ2; 9 nucleotides match TRDD3. Per germline, CDR1 TSWWSYY and CDR2 QGS. The CDR3 runs 18 residues. V shed 2 bases, J shed 1 base, and the junction held 8 bases outside the gene matches. The CDR3 spells CALGEMPTGGGLTAQLFF. The CDR3 DNA sequence: TGTGCTCTTGGGGAAATGCCTACTGGGGGAGGTTTGACAGCACAACTCTTCTTT.

A remark on this clone: A read error is possible here, since a much larger clone lies one base away. The sample has other DNA sequences that encode this CDR3 too. The genes are TRDV1 and TRDJ1; 10 bases are a match to TRDD3. The germline V gene encodes CDR1 TSWWSYY and CDR2 QGS. This CDR3 is 18 amino acids long. In nucleotides, the CDR3 is TGTGCTCTCGGGGAACTACCTCTGGGGGATATCTACACCGATAAACTCATCTTT. Translation: CALGELPLGDIYTDKLIF.

Judged by abundance, this clone is large (0.1 to 1%). The chain links TRDV1 to TRDJ1; TRDD3 is a possible D gene (6 bases). V shed 3 bases and J shed 3 bases, with 20 bases lying between them. Per germline, CDR1 TSWWSYY and CDR2 QGS. The CDR3 spans 17 residues. The CDR3 loop is CALGDPRDYGGADKLIF. CDR3 coding DNA: TGTGCTCTTGGGGATCCCAGGGACTACGGGGGAGCCGATAAACTCATCTTT.

A word on this clone: A much larger clone differs by one base, so this may be a read error. The chain recombines TRDV1 with TRDJ1; D is possibly TRDD2 (6 bases). Trimming took 3 bases from V and 4 from J, leaving 15 bases between them. Germline assignment: CDR1 TSWWSYY and CDR2 QGS. The CDR3 has 15 amino acids. DNA for the CDR3: TGTGCTCTTGGGGATCCTACTGTTAGTATCGATAAACTCATCTTT. Encoded protein: CALGDPTVSIDKLIF.

As concerns this clone: A far more abundant clone sits one base away, making this likely a read error. The chain uses TRDV3 and TRDJ1; 8 bases are a match to TRDD3. The CDR3 consists of 18 residues. After removal of 1 base from V and 1 base from J, the junction contained 17 bases not matched to a gene. The germline gives CDR1 TVYSNPD, CDR2 GDNSRS (reference sequence). The CDR3 region has the DNA TGTGCCTTTACCCAAGGGGATACTGGGAAAGACCTCACCGATAAACTCATCTTT. As protein: CAFTQGDTGKDLTDKLIF.

This clone appeared a few times. A much larger clone lies one base from this, so it may be a read error. This chain uses TRDV2 with TRDJ3; no clear D gene. This CDR3 spans 15 amino acids. Per germline, CDR1 GEAIGNYY and CDR2 EKD. CDR3 coding DNA: TGTGCCTGTGACACCGGTCCGCGGGACACCCAACAGATGTTTTTC. It codes for CACDTGPRDTQQMFF.

This clone is deemed large. The same CDR3 arises from other DNA sequences in this sample as well. The rearrangement links TRDV1 to TRDJ1; possibly TRDD3 for D (5 bases). Per germline, CDR1 TSWWSYY and CDR2 QGS. The ends were cut back, 0 bases at V and 0 bases at J, with 23 bases in the middle. This CDR3 spans 20 amino acids. The CDR3 loop is CALGELPPRGLPLYTDKLIF. In nucleotides, the CDR3 is TGTGCTCTTGGGGAACTCCCCCCGCGGGGGCTCCCTCTGTACACCGATAAACTCATCTTT.

In this sample, this clone is medium-sized (0.01 to 0.1%). V is TRDV1 and J is TRDJ1, with 8 bases identical to TRDD3. Germline V gene lookup returns CDR1 TSWWSYY and CDR2 QGS. The CDR3 totals 21 residues. V lost 4 bases, J lost 0 bases, and 22 bases stayed unmatched. The CDR3 sequence is CALGGTTTNRGYSGYTDKLIF. CDR3 sequence (DNA): TGTGCTCTTGGGGGAACCACAACGAACCGGGGATACTCAGGGTACACCGATAAACTCATCTTT.

Regarding this clone: This may stem from a read error, because a much larger clone lies one nucleotide away. The rearrangement joins TRAV29/DV5 to TRDJ1; weak D call: TRDD3 (10 bases). V dropped 3 bases and J dropped 0 bases, with 30 bases sitting between them. Germline V gene sequence: CDR1 NSMFDY, CDR2 ISSIKDK. CDR3 length: 20 amino acids. The DNA of the CDR3 is TGTGCAGCAAACTTCCTTCCTACAGGACTGGGGGATTTGTACACCGATAAACTCATCTTT. This sequence encodes CAANFLPTGLGDLYTDKLIF.

On this clone itself: At one boundary the junction diverges from the germline segment, which might be a read error. V gene TRDV1 combines with J gene TRDJ1, with D possibly being TRDD2 or TRDD3 (6 bases each). The CDR3 is 22 residues long. The germline CDR1 and CDR2 sequences are TSWWSYY and QGS. The CDR3 coding sequence is TGTGCTCTTGGGGATCCCTCCTACACCGATGGGGATGGTATGGTATGCACCGATAAACCCATCTTT. It yields the protein CALGDPSYTDGDGMVCTDKPIF.

Points on this clone: Given a far larger clone just one base away, this is likely a sequencing read error. This same CDR3 is encoded by further DNA sequences in the sample. The V call is TRAV29/DV5, the J call TRDJ1; possible D gene TRDD3, 7 bases. The CDR3 runs 25 residues. The germline V gene has CDR1 NSMFDY and CDR2 ISSIKDK. The CDR3 sequence: CSVLLCSNRAPPTDWGVDYTDKLIF. In DNA form, the CDR3 reads TGCAGTGTACTGCTGTGCAGCAACCGCGCTCCTCCTACGGACTGGGGAGTAGATTACACCGATAAACTCATCTTT.

This clone is large (0.1 to 1%) by share. The same CDR3 can be traced to other DNA sequences in this sample. The chain recombines TRDV2 with TRDJ4, with 11 bases identical to TRDD3. The CDR3 has 16 amino acids. Per the germline V gene, CDR1 is GEAIGNYY and CDR2 is EKD. V trimming: 7 bases; J trimming: 0 bases; junction bases outside the gene matches: 12. The CDR3 bases are TGTGCCTGCTTACTACGACTGGGGGATAGCGCCAGACCCCTGATCTTT. It is translated as CACLLRLGDSARPLIF.

About this clone: A much larger clone lies one base from this, so it may be a read error. In the same sample, other DNA sequences code for this CDR3. The chain has TRAV29/DV5 and TRDJ1, with D maybe TRDD3 (6 bases). Between the trimmed V and J ends, which lost 1 base and 3 bases, there was a span of 37 bases. The length of the CDR3 is 22 residues. Germline V lookup: CDR1 NSMFDY, CDR2 ISSIKDK. CDR3 protein: CAASRIGIRQSNEPGISDKLIF. DNA for the CDR3: TGTGCAGCAAGCAGAATAGGCATACGCCAATCCAACGAGCCCGGGATATCCGATAAACTCATCTTT.

This clone is classed as large. The chain uses TRDV1 and TRDJ1; the D gene is possibly TRDD3 (9 bases). Germline values: CDR1 TSWWSYY, CDR2 QGS. V was pared by 1 base and J by 7 bases, with 28 bases between. This CDR3 has 19 residues. CDR3 in DNA: TGTGCTCTTGGGGAACCTTTCGGCCTTCCTAAGGGGATACGCGGTAAACTCATCTTT. It translates to CALGEPFGLPKGIRGKLIF.

This clone was recorded a few times. This sequence may be a read error, since a much larger clone differs from it by one base. Other DNA variants within this sample encode the same CDR3. The rearrangement uses TRAV38-2/DV8 and TRDJ1, with 12 nucleotides matching TRDD3. CDR1 is TSESDYY and CDR2 is QEAYKQQN in the germline V gene. This CDR3 is built from 22 residues. Unmatched junction bases numbered 21, after V lost 0 bases and J lost 3 bases. CDR3 amino acids: CAYRSVYVAEYWGIPGADKLIF. In DNA form, the CDR3 reads TGTGCTTATAGGAGCGTCTACGTTGCCGAGTACTGGGGGATACCAGGGGCCGATAAACTCATCTTT.

As for this clone: A single base separates this from a much larger clone, so it may be a read error. The chain couples TRDV1 to TRDJ1, with 11 bases that match TRDD3. CDR1 and CDR2 from the germline V gene are TSWWSYY and QGS. The CDR3 consists of 23 residues. V was clipped by 1 base and J by 0 bases; unmatched bases: 22. CDR3 region: CALGERPTPFRYWGIWYTDKLIF. The CDR3 DNA is TGTGCTCTTGGGGAACGCCCTACACCTTTCCGTTACTGGGGGATATGGTACACCGATAAACTCATCTTT.

This clone was seen more than once but under ten times. A far larger clone lies a single base away; this is likely a read error. The J gene is TRDJ1, the V gene TRDV1; D is undetermined. This CDR3 spans 11 amino acids. In germline, CDR1 is TSWWSYY, CDR2 QGS. The CDR3 is CALSFTGKLIF. As DNA, the CDR3 is TGTGCTCTTTCATTTACCGGTAAACTCATCTTT.

With respect to this clone: A far more abundant clone sits one base away, making this likely a read error. The chain couples TRAV29/DV5 to TRDJ1; 8 bases are shared with TRDD3. Germline V gene sequence: CDR1 NSMFDY, CDR2 ISSIKDK. The CDR3 has 16 residues. The junction had 9 bases not matched to a gene; V was cut back by 2 bases and J by 0 bases. The CDR3 reads CAARALLGAYTDKLIF. As DNA, the CDR3 is TGTGCAGCAAGGGCTCTACTGGGGGCTTACACCGATAAACTCATCTTT.